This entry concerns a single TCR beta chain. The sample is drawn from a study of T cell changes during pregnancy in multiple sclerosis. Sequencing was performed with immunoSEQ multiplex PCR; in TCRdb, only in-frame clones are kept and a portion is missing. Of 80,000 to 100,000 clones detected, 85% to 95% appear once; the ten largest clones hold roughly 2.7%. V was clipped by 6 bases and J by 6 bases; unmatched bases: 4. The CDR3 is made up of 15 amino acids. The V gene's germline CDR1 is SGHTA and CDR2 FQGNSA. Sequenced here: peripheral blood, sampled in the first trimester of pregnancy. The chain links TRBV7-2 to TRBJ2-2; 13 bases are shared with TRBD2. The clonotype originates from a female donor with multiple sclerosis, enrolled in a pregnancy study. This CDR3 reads CASSWTSGSAGELFF. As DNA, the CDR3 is TGTGCCAGCAGTTGGACTAGCGGGAGTGCCGGGGAGCTGTTTTTT. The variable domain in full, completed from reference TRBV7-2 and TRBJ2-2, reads GAGVSQSPSNKVTEKGKDVELRCDPISGHTALYWYRQSLGQGLEFLIYFQGNSAPDKSGLPSDRFSAERTGGSVSTLTIQRTQQEDSAVYLCASSWTSGSAGELFFGEGSRLTVL.